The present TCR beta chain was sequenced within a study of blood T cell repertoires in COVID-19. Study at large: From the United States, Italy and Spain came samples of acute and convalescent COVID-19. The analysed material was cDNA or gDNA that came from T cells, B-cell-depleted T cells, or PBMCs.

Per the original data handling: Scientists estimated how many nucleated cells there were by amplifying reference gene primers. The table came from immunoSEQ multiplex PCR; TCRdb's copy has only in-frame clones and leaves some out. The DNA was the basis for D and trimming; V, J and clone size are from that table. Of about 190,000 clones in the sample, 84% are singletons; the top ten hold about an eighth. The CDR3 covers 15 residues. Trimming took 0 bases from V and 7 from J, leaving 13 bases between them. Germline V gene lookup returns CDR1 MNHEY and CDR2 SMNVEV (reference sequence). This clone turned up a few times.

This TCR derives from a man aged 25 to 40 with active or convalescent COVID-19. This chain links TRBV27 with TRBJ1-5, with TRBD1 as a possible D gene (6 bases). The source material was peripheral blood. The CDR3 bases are TGTGCCAGCAGTTTATCGGGGGGGCTGGGGCAGCCCCAGCATTTT. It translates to CASSLSGGLGQPQHF.